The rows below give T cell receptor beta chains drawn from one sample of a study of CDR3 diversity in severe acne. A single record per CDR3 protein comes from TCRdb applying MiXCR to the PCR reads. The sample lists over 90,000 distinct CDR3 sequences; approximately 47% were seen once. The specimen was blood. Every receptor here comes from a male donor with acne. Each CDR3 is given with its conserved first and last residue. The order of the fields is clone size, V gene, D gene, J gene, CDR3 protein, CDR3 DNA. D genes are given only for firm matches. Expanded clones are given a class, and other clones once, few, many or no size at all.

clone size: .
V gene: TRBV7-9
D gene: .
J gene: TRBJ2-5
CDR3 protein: CASSLLGRETQYF
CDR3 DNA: TGTGCCAGCAGCCTGCTAGGGAGAGAGACCCAGTACTTC

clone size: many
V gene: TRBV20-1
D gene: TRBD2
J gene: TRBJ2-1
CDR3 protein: CSARDLAGGFNEQFF
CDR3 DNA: TGCAGTGCTAGAGATCTGGCGGGGGGCTTCAATGAGCAGTTCTTC

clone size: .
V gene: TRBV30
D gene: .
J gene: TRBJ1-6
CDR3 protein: CACGTYNSPLHF
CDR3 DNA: TGTGCCTGTGGGACCTATAATTCACCCCTCCACTTT

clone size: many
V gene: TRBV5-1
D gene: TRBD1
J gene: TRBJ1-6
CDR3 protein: CASSALGQDNSPLHF
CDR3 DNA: TGCGCCAGCAGCGCCTTAGGACAGGATAATTCACCCCTCCACTTT

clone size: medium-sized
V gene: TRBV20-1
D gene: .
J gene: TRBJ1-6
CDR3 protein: CSARGGAANSPLHF
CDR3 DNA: TGCAGTGCTAGAGGAGGGGCGGCGAATTCACCCCTCCACTTT

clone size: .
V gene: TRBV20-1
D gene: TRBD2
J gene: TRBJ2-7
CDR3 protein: CSAPPRPGLAVAYEQYF
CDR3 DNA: TGCAGTGCTCCACCCCGACCGGGACTAGCGGTCGCCTACGAGCAGTACTTC

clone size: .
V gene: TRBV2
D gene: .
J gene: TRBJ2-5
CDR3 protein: CASSERGGAETQYF
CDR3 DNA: TGTGCCAGCAGTGAACGAGGAGGGGCAGAGACCCAGTACTTC

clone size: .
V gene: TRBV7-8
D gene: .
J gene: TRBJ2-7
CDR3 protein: CASSQQGSDEQYF
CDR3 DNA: TGTGCCAGCAGCCAACAGGGTTCTGACGAGCAGTACTTC

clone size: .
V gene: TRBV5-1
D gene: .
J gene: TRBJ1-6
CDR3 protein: CASREDMGGGSSYNSPLHF
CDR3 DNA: TGCGCCAGCAGAGAGGACATGGGGGGAGGAAGCTCCTATAATTCACCCCTCCACTTT

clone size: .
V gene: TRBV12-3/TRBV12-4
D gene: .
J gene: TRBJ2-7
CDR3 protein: CASSLFQGSDYEQYF
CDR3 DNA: TGTGCCAGCAGTTTATTTCAGGGGTCCGACTACGAGCAGTACTTC

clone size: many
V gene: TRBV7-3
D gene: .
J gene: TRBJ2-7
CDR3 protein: CASSFVYEQYF
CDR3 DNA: TGTGCCAGCAGCTTTGTCTACGAGCAGTACTTC

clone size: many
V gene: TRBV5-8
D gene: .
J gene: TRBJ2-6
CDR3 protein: CASDRSSGANVLTF
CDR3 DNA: TGTGCCAGCGATCGGTCCTCTGGGGCCAACGTCCTGACTTTC

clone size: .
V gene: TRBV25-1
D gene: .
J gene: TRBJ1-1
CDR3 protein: CASSEIGGTEAFF
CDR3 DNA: TGTGCCAGCAGTGAAATAGGGGGCACTGAAGCTTTCTTT

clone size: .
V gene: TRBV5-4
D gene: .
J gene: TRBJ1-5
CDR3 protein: CASGLGRGNQPQHF
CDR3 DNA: TGTGCCAGCGGCTTGGGCAGGGGCAATCAGCCCCAGCATTTT

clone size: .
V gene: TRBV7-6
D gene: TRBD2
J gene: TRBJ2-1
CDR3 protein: CASSLAGLAGANNEQFF
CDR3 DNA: TGTGCCAGCAGCTTAGCGGGACTAGCGGGAGCCAACAATGAGCAGTTCTTC

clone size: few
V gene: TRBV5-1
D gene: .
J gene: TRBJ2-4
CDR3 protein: CASSLGGFSDIQYF
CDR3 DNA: TGCGCCAGCAGCTTGGGTGGGTTTTCGGACATTCAGTACTTC

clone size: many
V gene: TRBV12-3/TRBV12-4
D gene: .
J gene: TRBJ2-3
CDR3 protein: CASRPVTGFTDTQYF
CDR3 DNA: TGTGCCAGCAGGCCCGTTACGGGTTTCACAGATACGCAGTATTTT

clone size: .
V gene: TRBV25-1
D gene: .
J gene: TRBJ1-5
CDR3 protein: CASSFSREGQPQHF
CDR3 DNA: TGTGCCAGCAGTTTTTCGAGGGAAGGTCAGCCCCAGCATTTT

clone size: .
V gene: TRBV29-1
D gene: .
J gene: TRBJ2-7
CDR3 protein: CSTLTNYEQYF
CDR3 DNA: TGCAGCACCCTGACGAACTACGAGCAGTACTTC

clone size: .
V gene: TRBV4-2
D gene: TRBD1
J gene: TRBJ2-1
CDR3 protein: CASSQGTGDNRLLGTRRQFF
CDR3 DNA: TGTGCCAGCAGCCAGGGGACAGGGGACAACCGTCTGCTCGGTACCAGAAGGCAGTTCTTC

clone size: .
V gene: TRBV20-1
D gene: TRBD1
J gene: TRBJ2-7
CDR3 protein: CSADTPGGAEQYF
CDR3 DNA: TGCAGTGCTGATACACCAGGGGGCGCGGAGCAGTACTTC

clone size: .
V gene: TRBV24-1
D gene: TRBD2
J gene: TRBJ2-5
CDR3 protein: CATRTREGETQYF
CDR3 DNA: TGTGCCACCAGGACTAGGGAGGGAGAGACCCAGTACTTC

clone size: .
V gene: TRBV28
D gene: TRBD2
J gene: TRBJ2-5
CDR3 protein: CATNPGSGSGVQYF
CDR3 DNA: TGTGCCACAAACCCAGGTAGCGGGAGTGGGGTCCAGTACTTC

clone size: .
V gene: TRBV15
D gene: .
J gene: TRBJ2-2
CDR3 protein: CATSYRTELWLHLRFGELFF
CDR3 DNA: .

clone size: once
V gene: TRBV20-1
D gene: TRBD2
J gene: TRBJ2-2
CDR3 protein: CSATTSGRARTGELFF
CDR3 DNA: TGCAGTGCGACGACTAGCGGGAGGGCTCGCACCGGGGAGCTGTTTTTT

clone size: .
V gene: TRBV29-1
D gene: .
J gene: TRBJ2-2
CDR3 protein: CSVKGSYTGELFF
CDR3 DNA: TGCAGCGTTAAAGGATCTTACACCGGGGAGCTGTTTTTT

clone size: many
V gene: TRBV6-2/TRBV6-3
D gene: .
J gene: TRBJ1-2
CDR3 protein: CASKSGHSNYGYTF
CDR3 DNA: TGTGCCAGCAAATCAGGGCATTCTAACTATGGCTACACCTTC

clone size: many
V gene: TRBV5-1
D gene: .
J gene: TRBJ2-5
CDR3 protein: CASSLAGSGGETQYF
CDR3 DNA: TGCGCCAGCAGCTTGGCTGGGAGTGGGGGAGAGACCCAGTACTTC

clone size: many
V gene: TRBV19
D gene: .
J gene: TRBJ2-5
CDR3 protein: CASSIDQETQYF
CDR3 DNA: TGTGCCAGTAGTATAGATCAAGAGACCCAGTACTTC

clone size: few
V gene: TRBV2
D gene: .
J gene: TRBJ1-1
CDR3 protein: CASRTPNRRRSEAFF
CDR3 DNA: TGTGCCAGCCGGACTCCTAATCGAAGACGGAGTGAAGCTTTCTTT

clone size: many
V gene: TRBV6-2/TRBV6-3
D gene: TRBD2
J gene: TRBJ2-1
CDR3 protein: CASSSSGSGYNEQFF
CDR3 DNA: TGTGCCAGCAGCTCTAGCGGGAGCGGGTACAATGAGCAGTTCTTC

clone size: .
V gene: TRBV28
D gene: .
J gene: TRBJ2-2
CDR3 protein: CASSLSLRTVNTGELFF
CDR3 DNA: TGTGCCAGCAGTTTAAGTCTCCGGACAGTCAACACCGGGGAGCTGTTTTTT

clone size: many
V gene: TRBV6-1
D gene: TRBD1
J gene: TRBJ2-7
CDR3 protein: CASRSPPGQGMVYEQYF
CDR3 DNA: TGTGCCAGCAGATCCCCTCCGGGACAGGGGATGGTCTACGAGCAGTACTTC

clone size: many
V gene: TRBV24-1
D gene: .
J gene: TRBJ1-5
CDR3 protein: CATSARSNQPQHF
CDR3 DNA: TGTGCCACCAGCGCTAGGAGCAATCAGCCCCAGCATTTT

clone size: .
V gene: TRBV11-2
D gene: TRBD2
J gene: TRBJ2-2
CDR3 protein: CASSSGREGTGELFF
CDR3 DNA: TGTGCCAGCAGTAGCGGGAGGGAGGGCACCGGGGAGCTGTTTTTT

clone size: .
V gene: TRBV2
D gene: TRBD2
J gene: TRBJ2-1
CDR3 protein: CASSGTSGRAINEQFF
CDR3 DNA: TGTGCCAGCAGTGGGACTAGCGGGAGGGCCATTAATGAGCAGTTCTTC

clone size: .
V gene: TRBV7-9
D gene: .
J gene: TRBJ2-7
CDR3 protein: CASSGREYEQYF
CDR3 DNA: TGTGCCAGCAGCGGCAGGGAATACGAGCAGTACTTC

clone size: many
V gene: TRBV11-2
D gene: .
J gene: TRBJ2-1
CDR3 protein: CASSWGVEADYNEQFF
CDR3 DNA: TGTGCCAGCAGCTGGGGGGTGGAAGCGGACTACAATGAGCAGTTCTTC

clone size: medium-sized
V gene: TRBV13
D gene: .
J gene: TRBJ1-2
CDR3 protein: CASSPGQGRFDGYTF
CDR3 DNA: TGTGCCAGCAGCCCGGGTCAGGGGCGGTTTGATGGCTACACCTTC

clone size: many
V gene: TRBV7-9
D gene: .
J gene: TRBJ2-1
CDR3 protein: CASSRPWGAVNNEQFF
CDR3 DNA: TGTGCCAGCAGCCGCCCCTGGGGGGCCGTGAACAATGAGCAGTTCTTC

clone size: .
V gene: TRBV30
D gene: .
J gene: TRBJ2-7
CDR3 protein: CAWSVTRVSYEQYF
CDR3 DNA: TGTGCCTGGAGTGTAACCAGGGTGTCCTACGAGCAGTACTTC

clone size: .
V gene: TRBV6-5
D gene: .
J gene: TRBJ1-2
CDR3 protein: CVSSYGTPSGGYTF
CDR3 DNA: TGTGTCAGCAGTTACGGGACACCGTCAGGTGGCTACACCTTC

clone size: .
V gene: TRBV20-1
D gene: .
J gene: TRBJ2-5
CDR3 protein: CSATKGLGTQYF
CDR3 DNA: TGCAGTGCGACCAAGGGCCTCGGGACCCAGTACTTC

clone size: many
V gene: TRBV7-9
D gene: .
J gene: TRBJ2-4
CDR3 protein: CASSILTGALAKNIQYF
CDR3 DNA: TGTGCCAGCAGCATACTTACAGGTGCACTAGCCAAAAACATTCAGTACTTC

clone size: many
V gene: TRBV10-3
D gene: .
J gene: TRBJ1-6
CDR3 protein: CAISELGDSPLHF
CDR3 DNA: TGTGCCATCAGTGAGTTGGGGGATTCACCCCTCCACTTT

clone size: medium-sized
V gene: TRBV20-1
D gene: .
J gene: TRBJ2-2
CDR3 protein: CSVEGSYTGELFF
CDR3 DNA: TGCAGTGTTGAAGGGTCGTACACCGGGGAGCTGTTTTTT

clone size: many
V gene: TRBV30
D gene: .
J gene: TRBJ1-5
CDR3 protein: CAWATGENQPQHF
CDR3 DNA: TGTGCCTGGGCGACGGGGGAAAATCAGCCCCAGCATTTT

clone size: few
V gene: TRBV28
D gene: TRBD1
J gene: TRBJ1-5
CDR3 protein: CASSSYRGYQPQHF
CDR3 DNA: TGTGCCAGCAGTTCATACAGGGGATATCAGCCCCAGCATTTT